This T cell receptor (beta chain) was found in a study of Ad26.COV2.S vaccination and SARS-CoV-2 variants. Using immunoSEQ multiplex PCR, the repertoire was profiled, and TCRdb retains in-frame clones only, with some absent. The sample holds hundreds of thousands of clones, 89% seen once. Germline CDR1 and CDR2: SEHNR and FQNEAQ (reference sequence). The CDR3 loop spans 15 amino acids. After removal of 4 bases from V and 4 bases from J, the junction contained 9 bases not matched to a gene. Documented treatment: approximately 18 received Ad26.COV2.S at low or high dose, single or two shots; about 5 received placebo; per-sample allocation not given. Following the first vaccine or placebo injection, samples were taken on day 63.

The V and J genes are TRBV7-9 and TRBJ2-5, with TRBD1 identical over 7 bases. The source is a person aged 18 to 65 who received the Ad26.COV2.S COVID-19 vaccine or a placebo. The sequenced sample was peripheral blood, obtained in a trial of Ad26.COV2.S vaccine versus placebo. The CDR3 DNA sequence: TGTGCCAGCAGCTCACAACAGGGGTGGGTAGAGACCCAGTACTTC. It is translated as CASSSQQGWVETQYF.